A selection of T cell receptor beta chains follows, all from one sample in a study of shared clonotypes between healthy human individuals. Sequencing was performed with immunoSEQ multiplex PCR; in TCRdb, only in-frame clones are kept and a portion is missing. This table holds approximately 810,000 clones, 85% to 95% found once. The material sequenced was naive CD8+ T cells sorted from blood. Every receptor here comes from a man aged 30-40 years in good health. CDR3s include the opening cysteine and the closing phenylalanine or tryptophan. Fields, in order: V gene, clone size, J gene, D gene, CDR3 protein, CDR3 DNA. The D gene is left open where the match is weak. Size is stated for part of the rows, as once, few or many counts, or as a class when the clone is expanded.

TRBV7-6	-	TRBJ1-2	-	CASSQVGRGTVASGYTF	TGTGCCAGCAGTCAAGTGGGCAGGGGAACGGTCGCTTCTGGCTACACCTTC
TRBV6-1	-	TRBJ2-7	TRBD2	CASNHLAGGYEQYF	TGTGCCAGCAATCATCTAGCGGGAGGCTACGAGCAGTACTTC
TRBV5-1	-	TRBJ2-1	-	CASSLPAWSSYNEQFF	TGCGCCAGCAGCTTACCAGCGTGGAGCTCCTACAATGAGCAGTTCTTC
TRBV14	-	TRBJ2-7	-	CASSPTARTYEQYF	TGTGCCAGCAGCCCGACAGCCCGAACCTACGAGCAGTACTTC
TRBV2	-	TRBJ2-7	TRBD2	CASSPGLADYYEQYF	TGTGCCAGCAGCCCGGGACTAGCGGATTACTACGAGCAGTACTTC
TRBV11-3	few	TRBJ2-1	-	CASSFSGTPYNEQFF	TGTGCCAGCAGCTTTAGTGGAACACCATACAATGAGCAGTTCTTC
TRBV13	-	TRBJ2-3	TRBD1	CASSPDRGADTQYF	TGTGCCAGCAGTCCAGACAGGGGTGCAGATACGCAGTATTTT
TRBV10-3	-	TRBJ2-5	-	CAISADTFGGARETQYF	TGTGCCATCAGTGCGGACACATTCGGGGGCGCTCGGGAGACCCAGTACTTC
TRBV30	once	TRBJ2-7	-	CAWGFGEQYF	TGTGCCTGGGGGTTTGGGGAGCAGTACTTC
TRBV4-3	-	TRBJ1-5	-	CASSQDTNSNQPQHF	TGCGCCAGCAGCCAAGATACAAATAGCAATCAGCCCCAGCATTTT
TRBV9	-	TRBJ1-2	TRBD1	CASSGGDRSIRGYTF	TGTGCCAGCAGCGGAGGGGACAGGAGTATTCGGGGCTACACCTTC
TRBV6-5	-	TRBJ1-2	TRBD1	CASSSRQGAGYGYTF	TGTGCCAGCAGTTCACGACAGGGGGCGGGCTATGGCTACACCTTC
TRBV5-6	-	TRBJ2-7	TRBD2	CASSLAAGGPLEQYF	TGTGCCAGCAGCTTGGCAGCGGGAGGGCCTCTGGAGCAGTACTTC
TRBV11-2	-	TRBJ2-1	-	CASSSGHSGINEQFF	TGTGCCAGCAGCTCGGGACACTCGGGAATCAATGAGCAGTTCTTC
TRBV4-1	-	TRBJ2-1	TRBD2	CASSQDDIGTSVNEQFF	TGCGCCAGCAGCCAAGACGACATCGGGACTAGCGTTAATGAGCAGTTCTTC
TRBV2	-	TRBJ1-2	TRBD1	CASSEDWTGGFYGYTF	TGTGCCAGCAGTGAAGATTGGACAGGGGGCTTCTATGGCTACACCTTC
TRBV27	-	TRBJ2-1	TRBD2	CASSINFSGRRYNEQFF	TGTGCCAGCAGTATTAATTTTAGCGGGAGGCGATACAATGAGCAGTTCTTC
TRBV5-5	-	TRBJ1-2	-	CASSLWPQAYGYTF	TGTGCCAGCAGCTTGTGGCCCCAGGCCTATGGCTACACCTTC
TRBV29-1	-	TRBJ2-7	TRBD1	CSALGQGIYEQYF	TGCAGCGCCTTGGGACAGGGGATCTACGAGCAGTACTTC
TRBV11-2	-	TRBJ2-7	-	CASSLSTGSSYEQYF	TGTGCCAGCAGCTTGTCGACAGGTAGCTCCTACGAGCAGTACTTC
TRBV5-5	once	TRBJ2-7	-	CASSLAWDQTYEQYF	TGTGCCAGCAGCTTGGCCTGGGACCAGACCTACGAGCAGTACTTC
TRBV7-9	-	TRBJ1-1	TRBD1	CASTGRAGGRNTEAFF	TGTGCCAGCACTGGCCGGGCAGGGGGTCGGAACACTGAAGCTTTCTTT
TRBV29-1	-	TRBJ2-3	-	CSVEDLTSGSTDTQYF	TGCAGCGTTGAAGATCTAACGAGCGGGAGCACAGATACGCAGTATTTT
TRBV15	-	TRBJ2-7	TRBD2	CATSSQTSAYEQYF	TGTGCCACCAGCAGCCAGACTAGCGCCTACGAGCAGTACTTC
TRBV29-1	-	TRBJ2-2	TRBD2	CSVEASGSGTGELFF	TGCAGCGTTGAGGCTAGCGGGAGTGGTACCGGGGAGCTGTTTTTT
TRBV25-1	-	TRBJ1-2	TRBD1	CASSEYRTGDYGYTF	TGTGCCAGCAGTGAATACCGGACAGGCGACTATGGCTACACCTTC
TRBV19	-	TRBJ2-7	TRBD1	CASSIDRQGTNIYEQYF	TGTGCCAGTAGTATAGACCGACAGGGGACGAATATCTACGAGCAGTACTTC
TRBV7-9	-	TRBJ2-5	TRBD2	CASSLIAGGGETQYF	TGTGCCAGCAGCTTGATAGCGGGAGGGGGAGAGACCCAGTACTTC
TRBV7-9	-	TRBJ2-1	-	CASSLELNEQFF	TGTGCCAGCAGCCTGGAGTTGAATGAGCAGTTCTTC